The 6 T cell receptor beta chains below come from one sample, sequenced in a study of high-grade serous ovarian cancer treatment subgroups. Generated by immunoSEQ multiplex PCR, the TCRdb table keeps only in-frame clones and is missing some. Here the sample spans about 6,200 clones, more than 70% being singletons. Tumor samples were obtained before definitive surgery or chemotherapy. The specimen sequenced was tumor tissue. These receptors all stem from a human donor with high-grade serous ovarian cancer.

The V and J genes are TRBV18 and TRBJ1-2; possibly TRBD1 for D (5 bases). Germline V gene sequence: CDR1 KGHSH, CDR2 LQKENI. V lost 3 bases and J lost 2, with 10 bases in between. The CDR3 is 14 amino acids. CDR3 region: CASSPSAGNYGYTF. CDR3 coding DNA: TGTGCCAGCTCACCCTCGGCAGGGAACTATGGCTACACCTTC.

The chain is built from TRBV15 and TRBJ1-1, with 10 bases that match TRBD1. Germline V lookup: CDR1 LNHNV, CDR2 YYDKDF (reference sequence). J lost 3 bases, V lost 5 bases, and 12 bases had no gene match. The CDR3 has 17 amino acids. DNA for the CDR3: TGTGCCACCAGCGGTTCAGGGACAGGGGTGTATGACACTGAAGCTTTCTTT. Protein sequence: CATSGSGTGVYDTEAFF.

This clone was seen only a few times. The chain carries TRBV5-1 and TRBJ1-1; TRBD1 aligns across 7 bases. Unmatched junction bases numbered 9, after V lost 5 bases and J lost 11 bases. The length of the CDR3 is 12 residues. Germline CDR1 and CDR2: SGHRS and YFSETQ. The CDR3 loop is CASSPETGEAFF. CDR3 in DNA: TGCGCCAGCAGTCCTGAAACAGGGGAGGCTTTCTTT.

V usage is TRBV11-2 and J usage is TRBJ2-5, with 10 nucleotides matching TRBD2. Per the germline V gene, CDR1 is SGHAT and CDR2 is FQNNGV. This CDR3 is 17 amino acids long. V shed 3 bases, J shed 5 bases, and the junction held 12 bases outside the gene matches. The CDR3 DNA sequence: TGTGCCAGCAGCTTTCTGGCGGCTAGCGGGAGTCAGGAGACCCAGTACTTC. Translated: CASSFLAASGSQETQYF.

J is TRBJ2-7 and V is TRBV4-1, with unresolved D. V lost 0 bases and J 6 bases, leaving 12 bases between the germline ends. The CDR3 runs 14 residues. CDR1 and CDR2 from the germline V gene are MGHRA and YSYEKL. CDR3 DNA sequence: TGCGCCAGCAGCCAAGATCAGGCCGATCCCGAGCAGTACTTC. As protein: CASSQDQADPEQYF.

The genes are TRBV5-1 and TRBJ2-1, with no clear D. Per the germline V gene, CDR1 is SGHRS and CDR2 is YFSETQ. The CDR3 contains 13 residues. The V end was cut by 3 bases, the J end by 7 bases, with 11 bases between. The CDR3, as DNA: TGCGCCAGCAGCTCCTCCGAGAGGAATGAGCAGTTCTTC. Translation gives CASSSSERNEQFF.